The source of this TCR beta chain is a study of blood T cells in healthy people across ages. Details on this clonotype: Its specificity is not known.

Study outcomes and limitations: It was held that the diversity estimates obtained from one million T cells were underestimates.

It was with a sample-barcoded 5' primer and a J-beta primer mix that a second PCR of roughly 6 to 12 cycles was run. MiXCR, applied by TCRdb to the 5' RACE reads, yields one record per CDR3 protein. The sample lists more than 900,000 distinct CDR3 sequences, approximately 32% occurring once. The CDR3 length is 14 residues. V was clipped by 4 bases and J by 10 bases, with 14 bases between them. CDR1 ENHRY and CDR2 SYGVKD come from the germline V gene. These data are also associated with another study on T cells of mothers and their children. That report adds: Extracted RNA, in its entirety, went into cDNA synthesis at roughly 1.5 ug per 15 ul. Reads recorded for TCR beta CDR3 numbered over 9 million per mother and roughly 3 million per child.

This clonotype was sampled from a woman aged 40 to 50 in good health. The sequencing input was blood. V is TRBV10-3 and J is TRBJ1-6; D not resolved. The CDR3, as DNA: TGTGCCATCAGTGCGGCGGGTGGAGAGTCACCCCTCCACTTT. Its protein is CAISAAGGESPLHF.